This T cell receptor beta chain was recovered during a study of PD-1 blockade in classical Hodgkin lymphoma. Notes on the study in general: Before treatment, complete responders showed about the same diversity as newly diagnosed patients. Lower baseline TCR diversity was reported for newly diagnosed patients than for healthy donors.

The ends were cut back, 2 bases at V and 0 bases at J, with 8 bases in the middle. Per germline, CDR1 MNHEY and CDR2 SVGAGI. This CDR3 is 15 amino acids long. Generated by immunoSEQ multiplex PCR, the TCRdb table keeps only in-frame clones and is missing some. The data show 17,000 or so clones, more than 60% seen once. Comment on this clone: What it binds is unknown.

Each patient experienced a relapse that followed autologous stem cell transplantation, and brentuximab vedotin exposure varied. Complete response, partial response or progressive disease made up the best responses. This specimen consisted of peripheral blood mononuclear cells (PBMCs), obtained at baseline. The TCR comes from a human donor with classical Hodgkin lymphoma. This chain uses TRBV6-5 with TRBJ1-5; D is ambiguous. The CDR3 reads CASSYAADSNQPQHF. In DNA, the CDR3 is TGTGCCAGCAGTTACGCGGCCGATAGCAATCAGCCCCAGCATTTT.